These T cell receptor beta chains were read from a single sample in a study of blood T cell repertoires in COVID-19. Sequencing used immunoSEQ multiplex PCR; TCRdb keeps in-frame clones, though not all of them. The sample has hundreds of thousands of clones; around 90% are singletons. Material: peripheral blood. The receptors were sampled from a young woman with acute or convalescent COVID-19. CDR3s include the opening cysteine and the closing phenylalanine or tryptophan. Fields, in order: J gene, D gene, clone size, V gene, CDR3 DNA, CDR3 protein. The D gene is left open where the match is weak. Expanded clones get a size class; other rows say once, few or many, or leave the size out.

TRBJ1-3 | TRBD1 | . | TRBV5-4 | TGTGCCAGCAGCTTGGCGGGACAGGGGGGTCGGAACACCATATATTTT | CASSLAGQGGRNTIYF
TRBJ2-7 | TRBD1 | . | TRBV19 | TGTGCCAGTAGAGGACAGGGGTCTGGAGAGCAGTACTTC | CASRGQGSGEQYF
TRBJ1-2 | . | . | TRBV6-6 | TGTGCCAGCAGACAGGAGTCTTGGTATGGCTACACCTTC | CASRQESWYGYTF
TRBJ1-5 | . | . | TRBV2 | TGTGCCAGCAATCTCTTTCTTAGCAATCAGCCCCAGCATTTT | CASNLFLSNQPQHF
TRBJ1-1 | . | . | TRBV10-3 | TGTGCCATCAGACTACAGGGCGGAAACACTGAAGCTTTCTTT | CAIRLQGGNTEAFF
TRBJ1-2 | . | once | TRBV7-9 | TGTGCCAGCAGCTTAGAGGCAGGGGCCGGCTACACCTTC | CASSLEAGAGYTF
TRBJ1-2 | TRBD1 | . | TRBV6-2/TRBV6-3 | TGTGCCAGCAGTTTCTCTCTTCCGGGACAGGGGGCGTATGGCTACACCTTC | CASSFSLPGQGAYGYTF
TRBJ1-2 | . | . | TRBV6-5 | TGTGCCAGCAGTTACGTTGCAGGAAGCGGTGGCTACACCTTC | CASSYVAGSGGYTF
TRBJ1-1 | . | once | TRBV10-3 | TGTGCCATCAGTGATGCGGGGAACACTGAAGCTTTCTTT | CAISDAGNTEAFF
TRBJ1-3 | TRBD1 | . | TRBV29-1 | TGCAGCTTTCATACAGGGGGCGCAGATGGAAACACCATATATTTT | CSFHTGGADGNTIYF
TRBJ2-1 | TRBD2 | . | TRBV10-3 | TGTGCCATCAGTGCCCCGACTAGCGGGGGGGCGTCCTACAATGAGCAGTTCTTC | CAISAPTSGGASYNEQFF
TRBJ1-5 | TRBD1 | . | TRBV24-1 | TGTGCCACCAGTGAATTGGGACAGGGGGCGGAACAGCCCCAGCATTTT | CATSELGQGAEQPQHF
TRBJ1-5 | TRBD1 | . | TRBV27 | TGTGCCAGCAGTTTAGGGACAGATAATCAGCCCCAGCATTTT | CASSLGTDNQPQHF
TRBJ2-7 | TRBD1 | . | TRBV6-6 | TGTGCCAGCAGTTACAAAGGGACAGCCTCCTACGAGCAGTACTTC | CASSYKGTASYEQYF
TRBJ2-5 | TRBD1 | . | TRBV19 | TGTGCCAGTAGTCCGTCGACAGGGGGTGATGAGACCCAGTACTTC | CASSPSTGGDETQYF
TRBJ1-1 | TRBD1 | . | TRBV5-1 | TGCGCCAGCAGCTTGATGACAGGGGGCCCCAACACTGAAGCTTTCTTT | CASSLMTGGPNTEAFF
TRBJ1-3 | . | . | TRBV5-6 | TGTGCCAGCAGCTTGTCGGGGGCTGGAAACACCATATATTTT | CASSLSGAGNTIYF
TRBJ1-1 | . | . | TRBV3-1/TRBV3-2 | TGTGCCAGCAGCCAAGATGGGGAGGGCTCTAGGACTGAAGCTTTCTTT | CASSQDGEGSRTEAFF
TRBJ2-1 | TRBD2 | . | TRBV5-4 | TGTGCCAGCAGCCTATCGGGGGGGGGCCTCGGTGAGCAGTTCTTC | CASSLSGGGLGEQFF
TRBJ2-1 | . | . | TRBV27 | TGTGCCAGCAGTGGGTTGGGGGCGACTAACTACAATGAGCAGTTCTTC | CASSGLGATNYNEQFF
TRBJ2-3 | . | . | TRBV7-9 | TGTGCCAGCAGCGCCCAAGGGCAGGGGGGAGGAGATACGCAGTATTTT | CASSAQGQGGGDTQYF
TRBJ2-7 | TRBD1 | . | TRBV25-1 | TGTGCCAGCAGTGATCCGGGACAGGGGTCCGAGCAGTACTTC | CASSDPGQGSEQYF